Below, 24 T cell receptor beta chains from the same sample are listed, as sequenced in a study of T cells expressing NK-cell markers. After re-calling the 5' RACE reads, TCRdb lists one entry per CDR3 protein, DNA absent. In total, the table holds about 540,000 distinct CDR3 sequences. The sequencing input was blood T cells: a sorted CD56 or NKG2C T cell subset, CD4+ or CD8+ T cells, or bulk PBMC T cells (not recorded which). The origin of the receptors is a man aged 18 to 29 in good health.

The V call is TRBV30, the J call TRBJ2-1; the TCRdb call, TRBD2, lacks DNA for checking. Germline values: CDR1 GTSNPN, CDR2 SVGIG (reference sequence). This CDR3 comprises 15 residues. CDR3 amino acids: CARSRASGSWTEQFF.

V is TRBV12-3 or TRBV12-4 and J is TRBJ2-1; no DNA is available, so the TRBD1 call from TCRdb remains unchecked. CDR3 length equals 12 residues. CDR3 amino acids: CASSLRAPAQFF.

V and J are TRBV5-1 and TRBJ2-2. Germline loops: CDR1 SGHRS, CDR2 YFSETQ. CDR3 length: 19 residues. CDR3 amino acids: CASSFGSQFTSANTGELFF.

This chain uses TRBV12-3 or TRBV12-4 with TRBJ1-5; TCRdb picks TRBD1, but there is no DNA to check that call. This CDR3 is built from 16 residues. This chain's CDR3 is CASSPSGGRGNQPQHF.

The chain has TRBV20-1 and TRBJ1-2. CDR3 length equals 12 residues. Germline loops: CDR1 DFQATT, CDR2 SNEGSKA (reference sequence). The CDR3 loop reads CSANSPNYGYTF.

This sequence joins TRBV5-1 and TRBJ1-4; TCRdb names TRBD1, which stays unverified in the absence of DNA. The CDR3 length is 13 residues. Germline-derived CDR1 and CDR2 are SGHRS and YFSETQ. The CDR3 region is CASSLGTGEKLFF. The full variable domain, completed using reference TRBV5-1 and TRBJ1-4, is KAGVTQTPRYLIKTRGQQVTLSCSPISGHRSVSWYQQTPGQGLQFLFEYFSETQRNKGNFPGRFSGRQFSNSRSEMNVSTLELGDSALYLCASSLGTGEKLFFGSGTQLSVL.

The chain employs TRBV12-3 or TRBV12-4 and TRBJ2-1. CDR3 length equals 13 residues. CDR3 residues: CASSLSLPDEQFF.

The CDR3 loop reads CASRDRGTSGANVLTF. This chain links TRBV5-6 with TRBJ2-6; TCRdb calls TRBD1, which cannot be checked without DNA. Germline CDR1 and CDR2: SGHDT and YYEEEE. This CDR3 has 16 amino acids. Full variable domain (missing parts from reference TRBV5-6 and TRBJ2-6): DAGVTQSPTHLIKTRGQQVTLRCSPKSGHDTVSWYQQALGQGPQFIFQYYEEEERQRGNFPDRFSGHQFPNYSSELNVNALLLGDSALYLCASRDRGTSGANVLTFGAGSRLTVL.

This chain joins TRBV20-1 and TRBJ2-1; the D gene TCRdb calls, TRBD1, cannot be checked with no DNA. Germline V gene lookup returns CDR1 DFQATT and CDR2 SNEGSKA (reference sequence). The CDR3 extends over 15 amino acids. This CDR3 reads CSARHRGRGSNEQFF.

The chain is built from TRBV5-1 and TRBJ2-3. Germline CDR1 reads SGHRS; CDR2 reads YFSETQ. The CDR3 has 15 residues. CDR3 residues: CASSLGRSRTDTQYF.

J is TRBJ2-1 and V is TRBV19. The CDR3 runs to 14 residues. Germline CDR1 LNHDA, CDR2 SQIVND (reference sequence). This CDR3 is CASSGLTDYNEQFF.

The rearrangement links TRBV24-1 to TRBJ2-5; TCRdb returns TRBD2, unconfirmable since there is no DNA. The CDR3 is 15 residues long. Per the germline V gene, CDR1 is KGHDR and CDR2 is SFDVKD. This chain's CDR3 is CATSEGLAYQETQYF.

The chain employs TRBV5-1 and TRBJ2-5. Germline V CDR1 and CDR2: SGHRS, YFSETQ. This CDR3 is 14 amino acids long. CDR3 protein: CASSLALDVGTQYF.

The rearrangement links TRBV24-1 to TRBJ2-1; TCRdb proposes TRBD1, but this gene call is untestable without DNA. Germline CDR1 is KGHDR and CDR2 is SFDVKD. The CDR3 has 13 residues. CDR3 loop: CATTPGLNNEQFF.

This rearrangement joins TRBV28 to TRBJ2-7; TCRdb gives TRBD2 as the D gene, but with no DNA this cannot be confirmed. The CDR3 covers 14 residues. Germline CDR1 and CDR2: MDHEN and SYDVKM. This chain's CDR3 is CASRVTSGRGEQYF.

V usage is TRBV15 and J usage is TRBJ2-3; as DNA is missing, the TRBD2 call by TCRdb cannot be tested. Germline values: CDR1 LNHNV, CDR2 YYDKDF (reference sequence). The CDR3 is 13 residues long. This CDR3 reads CATSRDDGGRPYF.

This chain joins TRBV7-3 and TRBJ1-2; TCRdb's assignment of TRBD1 cannot be checked, as there is no DNA. Germline CDR1 SGHTA, CDR2 FQGTGA. There are 18 residues in the CDR3. The CDR3 is CASSLTPTGGYANYGYTF.

The CDR3 loop is CASSQGGGTNQPQHF. J is TRBJ1-5 and V is TRBV4-2. This CDR3 has 15 residues. Per the germline V gene, CDR1 is LGHNA and CDR2 is YNFKEQ.

This chain connects TRBV11-1 to TRBJ2-1; the TCRdb call, TRBD1, lacks DNA for checking. The CDR3 contains 14 residues. Germline V CDR1 and CDR2: SGHAT, FQDESV (reference sequence). CDR3 protein: CASSWGRIYNEQFF.

V is TRBV6-2 or TRBV6-3 and J is TRBJ2-3; the D gene TCRdb calls, TRBD1, cannot be checked with no DNA. The germline V gene has CDR1 MNHEY and CDR2 SVGEGT. This CDR3 spans 13 amino acids. The CDR3 region is CASSYSPDRLQYF.

This chain connects TRBV15 to TRBJ1-6. Germline V gene data show CDR1 as LNHNV and CDR2 as YYDKDF (reference sequence). CDR3 length: 13 amino acids. CDR3: CATSREGDSPLHF.

V and J are TRBV5-1 and TRBJ2-5; checking the TCRdb D call of TRBD1 is not possible without DNA. Germline V CDR1 and CDR2: SGHRS, YFSETQ. The length of the CDR3 is 15 residues. CDR3 protein: CASSDQGNGGETQYF.

The rearrangement links TRBV20-1 to TRBJ2-5; as DNA is missing, the TRBD2 call by TCRdb cannot be tested. Germline V gene data show CDR1 as DFQATT and CDR2 as SNEGSKA (reference sequence). This CDR3 contains 13 residues. CDR3 loop: CSARKGLGETQYF.

The CDR3 sequence is CACSLETGIQETQYF. The chain joins TRBV7-9 to TRBJ2-5; TCRdb calls TRBD1, which cannot be checked without DNA. Germline loops: CDR1 SEHNR, CDR2 FQNEAQ (reference sequence). This CDR3 has 15 residues.